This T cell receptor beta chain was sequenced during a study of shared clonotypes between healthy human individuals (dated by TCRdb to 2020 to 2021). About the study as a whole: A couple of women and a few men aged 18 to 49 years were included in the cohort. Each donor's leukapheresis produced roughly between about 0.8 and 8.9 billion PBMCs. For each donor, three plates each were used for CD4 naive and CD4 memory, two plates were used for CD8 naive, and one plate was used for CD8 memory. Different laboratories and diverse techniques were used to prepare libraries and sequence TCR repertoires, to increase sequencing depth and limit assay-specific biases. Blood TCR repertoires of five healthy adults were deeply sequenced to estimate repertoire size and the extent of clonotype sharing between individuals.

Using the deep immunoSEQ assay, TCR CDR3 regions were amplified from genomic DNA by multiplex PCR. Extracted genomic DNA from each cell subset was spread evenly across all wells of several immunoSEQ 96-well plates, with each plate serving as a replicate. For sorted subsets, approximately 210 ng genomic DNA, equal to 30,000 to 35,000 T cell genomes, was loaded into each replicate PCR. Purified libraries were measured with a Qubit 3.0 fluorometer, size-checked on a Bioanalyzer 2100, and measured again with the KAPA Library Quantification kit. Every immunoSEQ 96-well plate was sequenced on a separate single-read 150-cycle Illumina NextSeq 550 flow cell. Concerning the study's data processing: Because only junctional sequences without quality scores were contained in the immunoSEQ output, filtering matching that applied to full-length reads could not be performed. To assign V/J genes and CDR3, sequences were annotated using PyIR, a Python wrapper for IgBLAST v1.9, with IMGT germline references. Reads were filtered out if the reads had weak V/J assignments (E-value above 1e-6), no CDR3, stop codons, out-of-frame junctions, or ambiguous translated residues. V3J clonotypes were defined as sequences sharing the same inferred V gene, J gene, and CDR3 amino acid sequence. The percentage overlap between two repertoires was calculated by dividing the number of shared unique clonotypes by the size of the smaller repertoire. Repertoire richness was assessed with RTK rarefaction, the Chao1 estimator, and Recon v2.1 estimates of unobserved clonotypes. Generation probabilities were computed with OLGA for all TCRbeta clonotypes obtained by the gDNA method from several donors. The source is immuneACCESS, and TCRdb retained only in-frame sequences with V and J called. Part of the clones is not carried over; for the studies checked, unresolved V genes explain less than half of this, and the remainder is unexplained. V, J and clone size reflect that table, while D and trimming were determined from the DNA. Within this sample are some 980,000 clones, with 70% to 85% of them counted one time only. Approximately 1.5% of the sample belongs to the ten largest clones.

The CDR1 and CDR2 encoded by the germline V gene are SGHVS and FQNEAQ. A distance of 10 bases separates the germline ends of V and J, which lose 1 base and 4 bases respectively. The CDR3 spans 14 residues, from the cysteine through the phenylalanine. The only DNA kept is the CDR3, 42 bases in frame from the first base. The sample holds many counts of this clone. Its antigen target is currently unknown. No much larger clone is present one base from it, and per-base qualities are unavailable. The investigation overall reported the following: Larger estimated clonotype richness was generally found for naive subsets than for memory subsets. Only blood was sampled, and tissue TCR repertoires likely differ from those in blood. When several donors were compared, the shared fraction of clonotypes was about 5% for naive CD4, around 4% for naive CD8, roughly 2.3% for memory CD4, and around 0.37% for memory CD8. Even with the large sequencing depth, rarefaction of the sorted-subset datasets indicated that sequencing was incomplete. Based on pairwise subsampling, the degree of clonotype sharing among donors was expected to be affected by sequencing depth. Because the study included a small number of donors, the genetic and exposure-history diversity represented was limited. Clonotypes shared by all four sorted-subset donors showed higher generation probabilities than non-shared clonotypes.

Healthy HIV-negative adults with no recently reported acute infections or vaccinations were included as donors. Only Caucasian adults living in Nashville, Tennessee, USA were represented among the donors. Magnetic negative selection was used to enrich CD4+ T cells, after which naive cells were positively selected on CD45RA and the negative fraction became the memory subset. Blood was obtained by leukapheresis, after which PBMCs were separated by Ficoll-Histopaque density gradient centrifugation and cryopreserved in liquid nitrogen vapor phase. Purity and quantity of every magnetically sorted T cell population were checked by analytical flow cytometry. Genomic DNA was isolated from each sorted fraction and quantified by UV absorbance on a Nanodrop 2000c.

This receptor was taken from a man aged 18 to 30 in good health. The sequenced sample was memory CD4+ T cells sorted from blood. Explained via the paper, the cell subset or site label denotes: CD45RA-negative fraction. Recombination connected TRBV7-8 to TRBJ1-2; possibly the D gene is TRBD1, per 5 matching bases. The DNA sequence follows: TGTGCCAGCAGCTTAGGACAGATTGGCTATGGCTACACCTTC. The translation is CASSLGQIGYGYTF.